Following are 26 T cell receptor beta chains from one sample sequenced in a study of blood T cell repertoires in COVID-19. Sequencing was performed with immunoSEQ multiplex PCR; in TCRdb, only in-frame clones are kept and a portion is missing. The sample includes about 320,000 clones, more than 75% seen only once; the top ten take approximately 2.5%. Sequences were obtained from PBMCs or T cells enriched from blood (not recorded which). Receptors were obtained from a man aged 55 to 70 who had recovered from COVID-19.

The chain is built from TRBV6-5 and TRBJ2-3; tentatively, D is TRBD1 (5 bases). Germline V lookup: CDR1 MNHEY, CDR2 SVGAGI. The CDR3 covers 14 residues. Trimming removed 5 bases from V and 6 bases from J, with 15 bases in between. DNA of the CDR3: TGTGCCAGCAGTCATCTTGGGGCAGGGGATACGCAGTATTTT. As protein: CASSHLGAGDTQYF.

The V call is TRBV10-3, the J call TRBJ2-1; D may be TRBD2 (5 bases). The CDR3 spans 15 residues. Germline loops: CDR1 ENHRY, CDR2 SYGVKD. Between the trimmed V and J ends, which lost 2 bases and 8 bases, there was a span of 16 bases. DNA of the CDR3: TGTGCCATCAGTGAGGGGTTAGCGTCGGGCTATGAGCAGTTCTTC. Protein product: CAISEGLASGYEQFF.

J is TRBJ2-7 and V is TRBV27, with D perhaps matching TRBD2 (5 bases). The CDR3 is 13 amino acids. The germline gives CDR1 MNHEY, CDR2 SMNVEV (reference sequence). V was cut by 7 bases and J by 6 bases, with 16 bases left in between. Here the CDR3 reads CASTAEEGSEQYF. The CDR3 region has the DNA TGTGCCAGCACAGCCGAAGAGGGAAGCGAGCAGTACTTC.

This clone occurred once. This chain joins TRBV24-1 and TRBJ1-5; 10 nucleotides match TRBD1. The trim removed 4 bases at V and 6 bases at J, leaving 8 bases unmatched. The CDR3 sequence is 16 residues long. CDR1 and CDR2 (germline): KGHDR, SFDVKD. The CDR3 coding sequence is TGTGCCACCAGTGAAGCCGGACAGGGGGTTGGTCAGCCCCAGCATTTT. It specifies CATSEAGQGVGQPQHF.

Here the CDR3 reads CASSDSIRNTGELFF. CDR3 coding DNA: TGTGCCAGCAGTGACTCGATCAGAAACACCGGGGAGCTGTTTTTT. The chain uses TRBV6-4 and TRBJ2-2, with D uncertain. The length of the CDR3 is 15 residues. With 0 bases removed from V and 2 bases from J, the gap between germline ends came to 7 bases. CDR1 is MRHNA, CDR2 SNTAGT, per germline.

The chain combines TRBV3-1 (or the pseudogene TRBV3-2) with TRBJ2-3; 7 nucleotides agree with TRBD2. The CDR3 sequence is 17 residues long. Germline CDR1 and CDR2: LGHDT and YNNKEL (reference sequence). V was clipped by 2 bases and J by 7 bases; unmatched bases: 15. In nucleotides, the CDR3 is TGTGCCAGCAGCCAATATATGGGGGGGAGCAGGGCTTATACGCAGTATTTT. It is translated as CASSQYMGGSRAYTQYF.

The chain recombines TRBV6-2 or TRBV6-3 with TRBJ1-2, with TRBD1 as a possible D gene (6 bases). Germline V CDR1 and CDR2: MNHEY, SVGEGT. Trimming took off 6 bases at V and 1 base at J, with 15 bases between the two ends. CDR3 length: 15 residues. CDR3 amino acids: CASSQPGQDNYGYTF. The CDR3 coding sequence is TGTGCCAGCAGCCAACCGGGACAAGATAACTATGGCTACACCTTC.

This clone was counted a single time. The chain joins TRBV5-1 to TRBJ1-1; unclear D gene. The germline gives CDR1 SGHRS, CDR2 YFSETQ. With 6 bases removed from V and 4 bases from J, the gap between germline ends came to 13 bases. The length of the CDR3 is 13 residues. CDR3 amino acids: CASTWRAGTEAFF. The CDR3 DNA follows: TGCGCCAGCACATGGAGGGCGGGCACTGAAGCTTTCTTT.

The CDR3 is CASSLARAGPLSPLHF. CDR3 coding DNA: TGTGCCAGCAGCTTGGCGAGGGCAGGCCCCCTCTCACCCCTCCACTTT. The chain employs TRBV5-5 and TRBJ1-6; unclear D gene. Germline values: CDR1 SGHKS, CDR2 YYEKEE (reference sequence). This CDR3 is built from 16 residues. V was trimmed by 0 bases and J by 10 bases, leaving 17 bases between them.

The J gene is TRBJ2-7, the V gene TRBV7-2, with D possibly being TRBD2 (6 bases). In germline, CDR1 is SGHTA, CDR2 FQGNSA. This CDR3 is 15 amino acids long. V lost 4 bases, J lost 6 bases, and 19 bases lay in between. CDR3 nucleotide sequence: TGTGCCAGCAGCTCTGGCGGGACGCTGGTCGCCGAGCAGTACTTC. Its translation is CASSSGGTLVAEQYF.

This sequence joins TRBV6-6 and TRBJ1-6; 8 nucleotides agree with TRBD1. The length of the CDR3 is 16 residues. V was clipped by 5 bases and J by 9 bases; unmatched bases: 12. CDR1 MNHNY and CDR2 SVGAGI come from the germline V gene (reference sequence). CDR3 sequence: CASSRAPGQGGSPLHF. In DNA, the CDR3 is TGTGCCAGCAGTCGAGCGCCCGGACAGGGAGGTTCACCCCTCCACTTT.

V usage is TRBV9 and J usage is TRBJ2-3; 7 bases fit TRBD1. The J segment lost 3 bases and the V segment lost 6 bases, leaving 13 bases of the junction unmatched. CDR3 length: 16 amino acids. The V gene's germline CDR1 is SGDLS and CDR2 YYNGEE. CDR3 sequence (DNA): TGTGCCAGCAACTATGATGACAGGGACGGGACAGATACGCAGTATTTT. Protein sequence: CASNYDDRDGTDTQYF.

This chain joins TRBV4-2 and TRBJ1-1, with 7 bases aligning to TRBD1. Unmatched junction bases numbered 16, after V lost 3 bases and J lost 3 bases. Per germline, CDR1 LGHNA and CDR2 YNFKEQ. This CDR3 comprises 18 residues. The CDR3 sequence: CASSHSSTEGAGDTEAFF. The CDR3 nucleotides read TGTGCCAGCAGCCACTCCAGCACGGAGGGGGCCGGAGACACTGAAGCTTTCTTT.

This rearrangement joins TRBV7-8 to TRBJ2-3; 14 positions agree with TRBD2. The germline V gene encodes CDR1 SGHVS and CDR2 FQNEAQ. This CDR3 region has 15 residues. J lost 14 bases, V lost 4 bases, and 11 bases had no gene match. Here the CDR3 DNA reads TGTGCCAGCAGCTCCGGTCGACTAGCGGGGGGGCAGCGGTATTTT. Protein: CASSSGRLAGGQRYF.

The J gene is TRBJ2-3, the V gene TRBV7-8; 7 bases align to TRBD2. In germline, CDR1 is SGHVS, CDR2 FQNEAQ. J was trimmed by 0 bases and V by 4 bases; bases with no gene match: 7. The CDR3 covers 16 residues. The CDR3 nucleotides are TGTGCCAGCAGCTACCAGCTAGCGGTTAGCACAGATACGCAGTATTTT. This encodes CASSYQLAVSTDTQYF.

The chain carries TRBV7-9 and TRBJ2-3; D is unresolved. Germline V gives CDR1 SEHNR, CDR2 FQNEAQ (reference sequence). This CDR3 contains 12 residues. Trimming left V 7 bases short and J 5 bases short, with 10 bases between. CDR3 DNA sequence: TGTGCCAGCACAACATTTGGAGATACGCAGTATTTT. Residues: CASTTFGDTQYF.

The J gene is TRBJ1-4, the V gene TRBV2; tentative D call: TRBD1 (5 bases). V lost 6 bases to trimming and J lost 4 bases, with 15 bases between them. The CDR3 has 15 amino acids. Germline-derived CDR1 and CDR2 are SNHLY and FYNNEI. The CDR3 sequence is CASRTSGGDNEKLFF. CDR3 sequence (DNA): TGTGCCAGCAGGACGTCGGGGGGAGATAATGAAAAACTGTTTTTT.

This clone was detected only a few times. The genes are TRBV5-1 and TRBJ1-3; D remains ambiguous. In germline, CDR1 is SGHRS, CDR2 YFSETQ. The CDR3 spans 16 residues. Trimming removed 0 bases at V and 0 bases at J, with 10 bases between. CDR3 sequence: CASSLGWPASGNTIYF. The CDR3 DNA reads as TGCGCCAGCAGCTTGGGGTGGCCCGCCTCTGGAAACACCATATATTTT. Looking up the rest from reference TRBV5-1 and TRBJ1-3 gives the full variable domain: KAGVTQTPRYLIKTRGQQVTLSCSPISGHRSVSWYQQTPGQGLQFLFEYFSETQRNKGNFPGRFSGRQFSNSRSEMNVSTLELGDSALYLCASSLGWPASGNTIYFGEGSWLTVV.

The gene calls are TRBV30 and TRBJ1-6; tentative D call: TRBD1 (5 bases). There are 16 residues in the CDR3. Germline loops: CDR1 GTSNPN, CDR2 SVGIG (reference sequence). Trimming took 3 bases from V and 0 from J, leaving 12 bases between them. The CDR3 sequence: CAWRVRGSSYNSPLHF. CDR3 DNA sequence: TGTGCCTGGAGAGTTCGGGGGAGCTCCTATAATTCACCCCTCCACTTT.

The chain carries TRBV2 and TRBJ1-2, with TRBD1 as a possible D gene (5 bases). The CDR3 extends over 14 amino acids. Germline V gives CDR1 SNHLY, CDR2 FYNNEI. The V and J ends lost 5 bases and 0 bases respectively, with 10 bases between them. For the CDR3, the DNA is TGTGCCAGCAGTAAGGACAAAGCTAACTATGGCTACACCTTC. This codes for CASSKDKANYGYTF.

The count of this clone is one. The chain couples TRBV7-8 to TRBJ2-7, with TRBD1 matching over 7 bases. The V and J ends lost 5 bases and 2 bases, in that order; junction bases with no gene match: 9. CDR1 and CDR2 (germline): SGHVS, FQNEAQ. This CDR3 comprises 15 residues. CDR3 loop: CASSPQGIYTYEQYF. The CDR3 DNA follows: TGTGCCAGCAGCCCACAGGGGATATACACCTACGAGCAGTACTTC.

Worth noting for this clone: Other DNA sequences in this sample translate to the same CDR3. The V and J genes are TRBV7-9 and TRBJ2-1; D ambiguous. This CDR3 has 15 residues. Germline-derived CDR1 and CDR2 are SEHNR and FQNEAQ (reference sequence). V gave up 2 bases and J gave up 0 bases, with 8 bases separating them. The CDR3 protein is CASSLTESSYNEQFF. For the CDR3, the DNA is TGTGCCAGCAGCTTAACGGAGAGCTCCTACAATGAGCAGTTCTTC.

The gene calls are TRBV4-1 and TRBJ2-1, with D possibly being TRBD2 (6 bases). CDR1 MGHRA and CDR2 YSYEKL come from the germline V gene. V lost 0 bases, J lost 6 bases, and 21 bases lay in between. This CDR3 spans 18 amino acids. CDR3 in amino acids: CASSQDGRSTYRSNEQFF. In DNA, the CDR3 is TGCGCCAGCAGCCAAGATGGGAGGTCGACATACAGATCCAATGAGCAGTTCTTC.

CDR3 sequence: CASSWPGLAGGGVYNEQFF. In DNA form, the CDR3 reads TGTGCCAGCAGCTGGCCGGGACTAGCGGGAGGTGGGGTTTACAATGAGCAGTTCTTC. This chain links TRBV11-3 with TRBJ2-1; 15 bases map to TRBD2. The CDR3 extends over 19 amino acids. Unmatched junction bases numbered 11, after V lost 4 bases and J lost 4 bases. The germline V gene encodes CDR1 SGHNT and CDR2 YENEEA. Combining the CDR3 with reference TRBV11-3 and TRBJ2-1 gives the whole variable domain EAGVVQSPRYKIIEKKQPVAFWCNPISGHNTLYWYLQNLGQGPELLIRYENEEAVDDSQLPKDRFSAERLKGVDSTLKIQPAELGDSAVYLCASSWPGLAGGGVYNEQFFGPGTRLTVL.

There are a few counts of this clone. The chain uses TRBV6-5 and TRBJ1-4; tentative D call: TRBD1 (5 bases). This CDR3 has 15 amino acids. Per the germline V gene, CDR1 is MNHEY and CDR2 is SVGAGI. The V gene lost 2 bases and the J gene lost 5 bases, with 12 bases spanning the gap. CDR3 amino acids: CASSYRRGANEKLFF. DNA of the CDR3: TGTGCCAGCAGTTACAGGAGGGGAGCCAATGAAAAACTGTTTTTT.

The gene calls are TRBV13 and TRBJ2-3; weak D call: TRBD1 (6 bases). The CDR3 totals 18 residues. V was cut by 4 bases and J by 0 bases, with 20 bases left in between. The V gene's germline CDR1 is PRHDT and CDR2 FYEKMQ (reference sequence). The chain's CDR3 is CASSYGPMGAGSTDTQYF. The CDR3 nucleotides read TGTGCCAGCAGCTATGGGCCAATGGGGGCTGGTAGCACAGATACGCAGTATTTT.